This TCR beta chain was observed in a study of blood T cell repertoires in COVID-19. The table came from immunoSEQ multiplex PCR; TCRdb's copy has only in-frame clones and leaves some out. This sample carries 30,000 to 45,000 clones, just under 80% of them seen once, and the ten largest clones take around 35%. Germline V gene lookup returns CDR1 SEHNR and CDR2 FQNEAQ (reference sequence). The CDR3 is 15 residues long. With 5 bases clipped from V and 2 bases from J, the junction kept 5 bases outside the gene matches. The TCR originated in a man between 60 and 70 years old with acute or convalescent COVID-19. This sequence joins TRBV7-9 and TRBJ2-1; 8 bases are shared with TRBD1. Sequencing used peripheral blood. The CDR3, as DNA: TGTGCCAGCAGCCGCGGACAGGGCCCCTACAATGAGCAGTTCTTC. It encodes CASSRGQGPYNEQFF.